These 8 T cell receptor beta chains share one sample of origin, sequenced in a study of CD8+CD57+ T cells in acquired aplastic anemia. TCR beta VDJ and CDR3 were profiled, and genomic DNA was the template. TCRdb re-derived calls from the reads in MiXCR, one entry per CDR3 protein. This sample carries a few hundred thousand distinct CDR3 sequences, over 60% of them seen once, and the ten largest clones take about 29%. Sequenced input: sorted CD4+, CD8+, or CD8+CD57+ T cells (not recorded which) from PBMCs. Receptors originate from a human donor in good health.

In this sample, this clonotype turned up many times. This chain uses TRBV19 with TRBJ2-7, with D tentatively TRBD1 (5 bases). CDR1 is LNHDA, CDR2 SQIVND, per germline (reference sequence). V lost 11 bases to trimming and J lost 0 bases, with 20 bases between them. The CDR3 contains 15 residues. CDR3 in amino acids: CASCPDSIGSYEQYF. The DNA of the CDR3 is TGTGCCTCTTGCCCCGACAGCATAGGCTCCTACGAGCAGTACTTC. Full variable domain (rest looked up from reference TRBV19 and TRBJ2-7): DGGITQSPKYLFRKEGQNVTLSCEQNLNHDAMYWYRQDPGQGLRLIYYSQIVNDFQKGDIAEGYSVSREKKESFPLTVTSAQKNPTAFYLCASCPDSIGSYEQYFGPGTRLTVT.

This clonotype appeared many times. V gene TRBV7-8 combines with J gene TRBJ1-2; D ambiguous. Looked up from germline, CDR1 is SGHVS and CDR2 is FQNEAQ. Trimming shortened V by 1 base and J by 0 bases, and 15 bases separated the two germline ends. CDR3 length: 17 amino acids. The CDR3 is CASSLGIGRPANYGYTF. CDR3 DNA: TGTGCCAGCAGCTTAGGAATCGGGAGACCTGCTAACTATGGCTACACCTTC.

In this sample, this clonotype turned up a few times. The chain employs TRBV7-9 and TRBJ1-1; 8 bases map to TRBD1. Germline lookup yields CDR1 SEHNR and CDR2 FQNEAQ (reference sequence). The CDR3 contains 12 residues. J was trimmed by 7 bases and V by 8 bases; bases with no gene match: 6. CDR3 in amino acids: CASSGQGGEAFF. CDR3 in DNA: TGTGCCAGCTCCGGACAGGGAGGTGAAGCTTTCTTT.

This clonotype has ten or more counts. The rearrangement links TRBV9 to TRBJ2-1, with 11 bases identical to TRBD2. The CDR3 totals 18 residues. The trim removed 0 bases at V and 7 bases at J, leaving 12 bases unmatched. Germline V gene sequence: CDR1 SGDLS, CDR2 YYNGEE. The CDR3 protein is CASSVGGLAAPPPNEQFF. The CDR3 DNA reads as TGTGCCAGCAGCGTAGGGGGACTAGCGGCGCCGCCACCTAATGAGCAGTTCTTC.

The chain carries TRBV5-1 and TRBJ2-5; 7 positions match TRBD2. Germline V gene data show CDR1 as SGHRS and CDR2 as YFSETQ. V trimming: 6 bases; J trimming: 5 bases; junction bases outside the gene matches: 4. The CDR3 consists of 12 residues. In DNA, the CDR3 is TGCGCCAGCAAGCGGGGAGAGGAGACCCAGTACTTC. Protein sequence: CASKRGEETQYF.

The rearrangement links TRBV20-1 to TRBJ1-2; 10 bases are shared with TRBD1. The length of the CDR3 is 12 residues. Germline CDR1 and CDR2: DFQATT and SNEGSKA (reference sequence). With 5 bases clipped from V and 7 bases from J, the junction kept 4 bases outside the gene matches. CDR3 sequence (DNA): TGCAGTGCTGAGGGACAGGGGTCTGGCTACACCTTC. It specifies CSAEGQGSGYTF.

The table lists this clonotype with many counts. The J gene is TRBJ2-5, the V gene TRBV12-3 or TRBV12-4, with D unclear. V lost 4 bases, J lost 7 bases, and 7 bases lay in between. The CDR3 is 11 amino acids. DNA of the CDR3: TGTGCCAGCAGTTCCGCCGGGACCCAGTACTTC. This encodes CASSSAGTQYF.

The V call is TRBV24-1, the J call TRBJ2-1, with 11 bases identical to TRBD2. This CDR3 is 15 amino acids long. Germline CDR1 KGHDR, CDR2 SFDVKD. The V and J ends lost 11 bases and 9 bases, in that order; junction bases with no gene match: 14. This chain's CDR3 is CASSLGSGGAREQFF. CDR3 nucleotide sequence: TGTGCCAGCAGCTTAGGTAGCGGGGGGGCGCGTGAGCAGTTCTTC.